What follows is one T cell receptor (beta chain) and its context. RNA served as the template for amplifying TCR beta CDR3 regions. The workflow started with a first-round RT-PCR run with HTBI primers and then moved on to a second-round multiplex PCR. Using its own MiXCR run on the multiplex PCR reads, TCRdb lists one record per CDR3 protein. Of more than 1,000,000 distinct CDR3 sequences listed, about 35% are singletons. The data originate from a study of Graves' ophthalmopathy and Graves' hyperthyroidism. Trimming cost V 6 bases and J 5 bases, with 13 bases left between them. This CDR3 is 12 amino acids long. The germline CDR1 and CDR2 sequences are SQVTM and ANQGSEA.

This sequence was found in an adult man with Graves' hyperthyroidism. The sample taken for sequencing was peripheral blood or thyroid tissue (not recorded which). V is TRBV29-1 and J is TRBJ1-1; D unclear. CDR3 protein: CSVGLGGTEAFF. The CDR3 bases are TGCAGCGTCGGACTAGGAGGGACTGAAGCTTTCTTT.